This T cell receptor (beta chain) appears in the sequencing data of a study of regulatory T cells in long-lasting Graves disease. Whole-study results and caveats: Only peripheral blood was studied, not thyroid tissue.

With respect to this clonotype: The antigen remains undetermined.

Arm-PCR of CDR3 regions with iRepertoire HTBI primers generated TCR beta libraries. In TCRdb, the multiplex PCR reads were re-called with MiXCR into one record per CDR3 protein. The sample contains 440,000 or so distinct CDR3 sequences, under 15% of which appear only once. J was trimmed by 9 bases and V by 6 bases; bases with no gene match: 10. The CDR3 runs to 15 residues. Looked up from germline, CDR1 is SQVTM and CDR2 is ANQGSEA. Time point here: newly diagnosed GD, antithyroid drugs for less than 3 months. Extracted RNA from PBMCs served as the source of the TCR library. The same sample was also studied in work on T cells in Graves' hyperthyroidism and ophthalmopathy. From that study: In the blood, most expanded thyroid clonotypes above 0.001 appeared as well.

The sequences come from peripheral blood mononuclear cells (PBMCs), collected at new diagnosis, from a patient treated with antithyroid drugs. The gene calls are TRBV29-1 and TRBJ2-1; 14 nucleotides agree with TRBD2. The sequence derives from a woman in her 30s with Graves disease. The CDR3 nucleotides read TGCAGCGTGGGACCGGGACTAGCGGGAGTCGGTGAGCAGTTCTTC. It is translated as CSVGPGLAGVGEQFF.